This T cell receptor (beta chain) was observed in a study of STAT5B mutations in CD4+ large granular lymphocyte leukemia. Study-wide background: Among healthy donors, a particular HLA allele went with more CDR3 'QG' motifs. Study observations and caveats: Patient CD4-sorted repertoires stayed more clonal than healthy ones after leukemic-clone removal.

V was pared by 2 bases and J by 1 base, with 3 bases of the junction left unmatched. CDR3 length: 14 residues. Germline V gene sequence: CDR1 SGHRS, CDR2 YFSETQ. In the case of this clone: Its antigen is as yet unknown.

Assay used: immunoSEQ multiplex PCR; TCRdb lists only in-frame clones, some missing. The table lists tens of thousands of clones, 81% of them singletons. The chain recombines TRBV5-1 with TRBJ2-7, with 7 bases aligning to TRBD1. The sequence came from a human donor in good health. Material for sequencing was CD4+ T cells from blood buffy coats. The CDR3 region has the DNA TGCGCCAGCAGCTTAGGACAGGTGTCCTACGAGCAGTACTTC. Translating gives CASSLGQVSYEQYF.